This TCR beta chain is from a study of shared clonotypes between healthy human individuals. Each of the donors was a healthy adult who was HIV-negative and had not had a recent acute infection or vaccination. Study-wide results and limits: Rarefaction analysis demonstrated incomplete sorted-subset sequencing notwithstanding large depth. In having few donors, the study represented limited genetic and exposure-history diversity. Sampling used blood alone; tissue repertoires probably differ.

The method was immunoSEQ multiplex PCR; TCRdb's version includes in-frame clones alone and lacks a portion of them. The sample has 2 million to 2.5 million clones, 93% seen once. V trimming: 5 bases; J trimming: 4 bases; junction bases outside the gene matches: 6. The length of the CDR3 is 15 residues. The germline V gene encodes CDR1 SEHNR and CDR2 FQNEAQ (reference sequence). As for this clone: Its antigen remains unknown. Other DNA sequences in this specimen translate into the identical CDR3.

The chain links TRBV7-9 to TRBJ1-2, with 11 nucleotides matching TRBD1. This sequence was found in a man between 18 and 35 years old in good health. Some clones in this sample may be carry-over from other donors' samples. The sample consisted of naive CD4+ T cells from PBMCs. This sample's subset: CD45RA+ positively selected. The chain's CDR3 is CASSLGQGASYGYTF. In DNA form, the CDR3 reads TGTGCCAGCAGCCTTGGACAGGGGGCCAGCTATGGCTACACCTTC.